The present TCR beta chain was sequenced within a study of regulatory T cells in long-lasting Graves disease. Whole-study findings and limits: Those with persistent disease had in common more public clonotypes (around 2,700) than new patients (roughly 930). Accuracy could have been hurt by small sample size. The study found TRBV28, TRBJ1-2 and TRBJ2-5 favored in persistent disease. Study was limited to peripheral blood, excluding thyroid tissue.

Through Arm-PCR of CDR3 regions and iRepertoire HTBI primers, TCR beta libraries were built. Each CDR3 protein gets one entry after TCRdb re-called the multiplex PCR reads with MiXCR. The sample has roughly 360,000 distinct CDR3 sequences, approximately 25% seen once; the top ten hold about 29%. Trimming took 5 bases from V and 4 from J, leaving 20 bases between them. CDR1 is MNHNS, CDR2 SASEGT, per germline. CDR3 size: 16 residues. At least ten counts were recorded for this clonotype. The antigen remains unidentified. This sample's time point: persistent/refractory GD, antithyroid drugs over 5 years with positive TRAb. The TCR library was made from RNA extracted from PBMCs.

The specimen was peripheral blood mononuclear cells (PBMCs), collected when the disease was refractory, from a patient treated with antithyroid drugs. This receptor was identified in a middle-aged woman with Graves disease. The chain has TRBV6-1 and TRBJ1-2, with a weak D call TRBD1 (6 bases). The CDR3 region is CASSRDGGVQAYGYTF. The CDR3 bases are TGTGCCAGCAGTCGTGACGGGGGCGTCCAGGCCTATGGCTACACCTTC.